The T cell receptor beta chain under discussion was sequenced for a study of response to subunit inactivated influenza vaccine (dated by TCRdb to the late 2010s). In the study overall: Deep quantitative T cell receptor repertoire profiling was used in the study to track responses to a trivalent subunit inactivated influenza vaccine. Summary of the overall study and its limitations: It was suggested by the authors that each seasonal influenza vaccination may recruit only a limited number of new T cells.

The CDR3 goes from the cysteine to the phenylalanine over 13 residues. Just CDR3 DNA is preserved here, 39 bases in frame from base 1. V loses 5 bases, J loses 3 bases, and the germline ends lie 8 bases apart. The sample's time point label, decoded: 40 to 45 days after influenza vaccine administration. Libraries were prepared through RT-PCR. The sequencing machine was an Illumina HiSeq 2500. TCRdb reanalyzed the raw reads on its own, using fastp at Q25 for trimming and MiXCR for clone calling, and kept in-frame beta chains. Every entry covers one CDR3 protein and lists the most common genes and DNA from its rows. The sample profile shows 500,000 to 600,000 distinct CDR3 sequences; about an eighth of them were found once. The top ten hold over 10% of the sample. Of note for this clonotype: Its antigen remains unidentified. No much larger clone exists at a distance of one base, and base qualities are not known.

This TCR was recovered from a man in his forties or fifties who received an inactivated influenza vaccine. Donor details come from another sample of the same person, matched by shared clones. The chain is assembled from TRBV12-3 or TRBV12-4 and TRBJ1-5; there is no confident call for the D gene. Sequenced here: PBMCs from blood, sampled roughly 47 days after vaccination. The nucleotide sequence is TGTGCCAGCAGTGGAGGGATCAATCAGCCCCAGCATTTT. It codes for CASSGGINQPQHF.